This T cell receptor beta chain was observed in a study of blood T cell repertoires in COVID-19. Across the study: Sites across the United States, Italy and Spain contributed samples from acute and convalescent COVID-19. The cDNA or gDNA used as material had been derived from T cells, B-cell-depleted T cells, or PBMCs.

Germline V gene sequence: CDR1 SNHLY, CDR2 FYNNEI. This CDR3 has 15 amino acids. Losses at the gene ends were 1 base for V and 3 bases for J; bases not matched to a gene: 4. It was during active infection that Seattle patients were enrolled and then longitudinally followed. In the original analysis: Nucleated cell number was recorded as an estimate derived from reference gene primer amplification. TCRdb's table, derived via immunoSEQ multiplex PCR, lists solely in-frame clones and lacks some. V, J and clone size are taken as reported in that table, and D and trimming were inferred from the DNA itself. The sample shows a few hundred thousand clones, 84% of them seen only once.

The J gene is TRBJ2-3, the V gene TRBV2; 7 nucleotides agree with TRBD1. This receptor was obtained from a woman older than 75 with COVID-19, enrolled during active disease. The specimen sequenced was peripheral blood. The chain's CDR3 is CASSEVGQRTDTQYF. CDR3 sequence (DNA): TGTGCCAGCAGTGAAGTGGGACAGAGGACAGATACGCAGTATTTT.